These T cell receptor beta chains were read from a single sample in a study of shared clonotypes between healthy human individuals. Profiling relied on immunoSEQ multiplex PCR, and the TCRdb table lists in-frame clones only, not all of them. This repertoire shows about 2 million clones, roughly 94% found once; its top ten account for 0.85% to 1.2%. Sample: naive CD8+ T cells sorted from blood. The receptor set was obtained from a man between 18 and 35 years old in good health. The CDR3 runs from the conserved cysteine through the conserved F or W. Each record gives: J gene, V gene, D gene, clone size, CDR3 protein, CDR3 DNA. D genes are given only for firm matches. Clone size is shown for a subset of rows, as once, few, many or a class of expanded clone.

TRBJ1-1,TRBV4-1,-,-,CASSQGGIEAFF,TGCGCCAGCAGCCAAGGAGGGATTGAAGCTTTCTTT
TRBJ1-5,TRBV4-1,TRBD1,-,CASSPGGIQPQHF,TGCGCCAGCAGCCCAGGGGGAATTCAGCCCCAGCATTTT
TRBJ2-7,TRBV5-1,TRBD1,few,CASSYGQGYEQYF,TGCGCCAGCAGCTACGGACAGGGCTACGAGCAGTACTTC
TRBJ2-7,TRBV7-9,TRBD1,-,CASSSGFLGTGGYEQYF,TGTGCCAGCAGCTCCGGGTTCCTCGGGACAGGGGGCTACGAGCAGTACTTC
TRBJ2-4,TRBV7-9,TRBD2,-,CASSFLADGGKNIQYF,TGTGCCAGCAGCTTCCTAGCGGATGGGGGAAAAAACATTCAGTACTTC
TRBJ2-7,TRBV7-6,TRBD2,once,CASSLGSGLSSYEQYF,TGTGCCAGCAGCTTAGGTAGCGGGCTGAGCTCCTACGAGCAGTACTTC
TRBJ1-2,TRBV6-1,-,once,CASSEQGGYGYTF,TGTGCCAGCAGTGAACAGGGAGGCTATGGCTACACCTTC
TRBJ1-1,TRBV27,-,-,CASSLQVDTEAFF,TGTGCCAGCAGTTTACAGGTTGACACTGAAGCTTTCTTT
TRBJ2-2,TRBV11-2,-,-,CASSLRRADTGELFF,TGTGCCAGCAGCCTAAGGAGGGCGGACACCGGGGAGCTGTTTTTT
TRBJ1-4,TRBV30,-,-,CAWSEGAGGEKLFF,TGTGCCTGGAGTGAAGGGGCCGGGGGTGAAAAACTGTTTTTT
TRBJ1-1,TRBV13,TRBD1,-,CASSLGSLPGTGPSEAFF,TGTGCCAGCAGCTTAGGAAGTCTTCCCGGGACAGGCCCTTCTGAAGCTTTCTTT
TRBJ1-4,TRBV2,-,-,CASSEDTYEKLFF,TGTGCCAGCAGTGAGGACACCTATGAAAAACTGTTTTTT
TRBJ1-2,TRBV6-5,-,-,CASSYVGGNYGYTF,TGTGCCAGCAGTTACGTCGGCGGGAACTATGGCTACACCTTC
TRBJ2-1,TRBV6-5,TRBD2,-,CASSYSTGLAVNEQFF,TGTGCCAGCAGTTACTCGACCGGACTAGCAGTCAATGAGCAGTTCTTC
TRBJ2-3,TRBV7-8,-,-,CASSLGGGVPPDTQYF,TGTGCCAGCAGCTTAGGCGGCGGGGTTCCTCCCGATACGCAGTATTTT
TRBJ2-1,TRBV5-1,-,-,CASSLEQEYNEQFF,TGCGCCAGCAGCTTGGAACAGGAATACAATGAGCAGTTCTTC
TRBJ1-4,TRBV2,-,-,CASRETDSNEKLFF,TGTGCCAGCAGGGAGACGGATTCAAATGAAAAACTGTTTTTT
TRBJ1-1,TRBV27,-,-,CASSPGQNTEAFF,TGTGCCAGCAGCCCGGGCCAGAACACTGAAGCTTTCTTT
TRBJ2-1,TRBV7-9,TRBD2,-,CASSSGLAPGAIDEQFF,TGTGCCAGCAGCTCGGGACTAGCCCCCGGGGCAATAGATGAGCAGTTCTTC
TRBJ2-5,TRBV6-5,-,-,CASSYVGLRETQYF,TGTGCCAGCAGTTACGTGGGCCTAAGAGAGACCCAGTACTTC
TRBJ2-5,TRBV2,TRBD2,-,CASSRQPGGAGETQYF,TGTGCCAGCAGTAGGCAGCCCGGGGGGGCGGGAGAGACCCAGTACTTC
TRBJ2-2,TRBV7-9,-,-,CASSLITGELFF,TGTGCCAGCAGCTTAATTACCGGGGAGCTGTTTTTT
TRBJ2-7,TRBV4-1,-,once,CASSQAQMAYEQYF,TGCGCCAGCAGCCAAGCCCAGATGGCATACGAGCAGTACTTC
TRBJ1-2,TRBV5-8,-,-,CASSLSVNYGYTF,TGTGCCAGCAGCTTGTCAGTTAACTATGGCTACACCTTC
TRBJ2-1,TRBV4-1,TRBD1,-,CASSQETGVDEQFF,TGCGCCAGCAGCCAAGAAACAGGGGTCGATGAGCAGTTCTTC
TRBJ2-5,TRBV27,-,-,CASSLVGAEETQYF,TGTGCCAGCAGTTTAGTGGGGGCGGAGGAGACCCAGTACTTC
TRBJ2-1,TRBV9,TRBD2,-,CASSVPKLSGGDNEQFF,TGTGCCAGCAGCGTCCCGAAATTGAGCGGGGGGGACAATGAGCAGTTCTTC
TRBJ2-7,TRBV5-4,-,-,CASSDWDNAYEQYF,TGTGCCAGCAGCGACTGGGACAACGCCTACGAGCAGTACTTC
TRBJ1-3,TRBV7-8,-,-,CASSTGRGRGNTIYF,TGTGCCAGCAGCACCGGCAGGGGCCGGGGAAACACCATATATTTT
TRBJ2-7,TRBV2,TRBD1,-,CASSLPRDRGSYEQYF,TGTGCCAGCAGTCTCCCCCGGGACAGGGGATCCTACGAGCAGTACTTC
TRBJ2-7,TRBV11-2,-,-,CASSGITGVPYEQYF,TGTGCCAGCAGCGGTATAACCGGGGTTCCCTACGAGCAGTACTTC
TRBJ2-5,TRBV7-9,TRBD1,-,CASSTPDREEETQYF,TGTGCCAGCAGCACACCGGACAGGGAGGAAGAGACCCAGTACTTC
TRBJ2-7,TRBV7-9,TRBD1,-,CASSSGTAQVYEQYF,TGTGCCAGCAGCTCCGGGACAGCCCAGGTGTACGAGCAGTACTTC
TRBJ2-6,TRBV7-9,-,-,CASTPSGANVLTF,TGTGCCAGTACCCCGAGTGGGGCCAACGTCCTGACTTTC
TRBJ1-2,TRBV19,-,-,CASSIVTADGYTF,TGTGCCAGTAGTATAGTCACGGCTGACGGCTACACCTTC
TRBJ1-4,TRBV27,TRBD1,-,CASSQGATPEKLFF,TGTGCCAGCAGTCAGGGGGCCACCCCTGAAAAACTGTTTTTT
TRBJ2-5,TRBV15,TRBD2,-,CATSRGERLAGETQYF,TGTGCCACCAGCAGAGGAGAGCGTCTAGCGGGTGAGACCCAGTACTTC
TRBJ2-7,TRBV19,-,-,CASSITAVYEQYF,TGTGCCAGTAGTATAACGGCAGTCTACGAGCAGTACTTC
TRBJ2-2,TRBV19,TRBD2,few,CASGLANTGELFF,TGTGCCAGTGGACTAGCCAACACCGGGGAGCTGTTTTTT
TRBJ1-6,TRBV10-3,TRBD1,-,CAITTGQGVNSPLHF,TGTGCCATCACCACGGGACAGGGCGTAAATTCACCCCTCCACTTT